These 18 T cell receptor beta chains originate from one sample sequenced in a study of T cells in Graves' hyperthyroidism and ophthalmopathy (dated 2019 in TCRdb). Receptor amplification or capture employed multiplex PCR. The instrument given in TCRdb is Illumina HiSeq 2000. TCR beta CDR3 regions were amplified from RNA transcripts. The TCR CDR3 was subjected to a first round of RT-PCR using the HTBI primer set and the Qiagen OneStep RT-PCR kit. TCRdb applied fastp at Q25 and MiXCR to the public reads, then kept only in-frame beta chains. Here each entry gathers all rows of one CDR3 protein and keeps the most common genes and DNA. For this sample there are hundreds of thousands of distinct CDR3 sequences; approximately 13% appear just once. The top ten constitute more than 5% of the sample. Sequenced sample: blood. These receptors were collected from a woman in her 30s with Graves' hyperthyroidism that later progressed to Graves' ophthalmopathy.

Details on this clonotype: The junction differs from germline at one of its ends, possibly a read error. CDR3 protein: CASSLGPNTGKLFF. The DNA of the CDR3 is TGTGCCAGCAGCCTGGGACCGAACACCGGGAAGCTGTTTTTT. This sequence joins TRBV28 and TRBJ2-2; either TRBD1 or TRBD2 may supply D (5 bases each). The length of the CDR3 is 14 residues. Germline V CDR1 and CDR2: MDHEN, SYDVKM.

This clonotype has more than one count but fewer than ten. The CDR3 is CSVEGAGRYSEQYF. The CDR3 DNA reads TGCAGCGTTGAAGGAGCGGGAAGATACTCCGAGCAGTACTTC. The rearrangement uses TRBV29-1 and TRBJ2-7; 7 positions agree with TRBD2. Germline assignment: CDR1 SQVTM and CDR2 ANQGSEA. Trimming cost V 1 base and J 6 bases; bases outside gene matches: 9. There are 14 residues in the CDR3.

The chain recombines TRBV30 with TRBJ2-7; unclear D gene. The CDR3 runs to 14 residues. Germline V CDR1 and CDR2: GTSNPN, SVGIG (reference sequence). Trimming removed 0 bases at V and 4 bases at J, with 13 bases between. The CDR3 nucleotides read TGTGCCTGGAGTGTACGTTGGGTGCCGTACGAGCAGTACTTC. As protein: CAWSVRWVPYEQYF.

This clonotype was found a few times. The chain joins TRBV6-5 to TRBJ2-3; perhaps TRBD1 as D (6 bases). Between the trimmed V and J ends, which lost 0 bases and 6 bases, there was a span of 10 bases. This CDR3 comprises 14 residues. Germline lookup yields CDR1 MNHEY and CDR2 SVGAGI. DNA for the CDR3: TGTGCCAGCAGTTACTCCCAGGGGCTGGATACGCAGTATTTT. As protein: CASSYSQGLDTQYF.

This clonotype was recorded at least ten times. The chain combines TRBV27 with TRBJ2-5; TRBD2 matches 11 bases. The germline V gene has CDR1 MNHEY and CDR2 SMNVEV (reference sequence). CDR3 length equals 17 residues. V lost 6 bases to trimming and J lost 7 bases; unmatched junction nucleotides: 16. The CDR3 loop reads CASRGTSGQIESGTQYF. The CDR3 nucleotides read TGTGCCAGCAGGGGGACTAGCGGACAAATCGAGTCCGGGACCCAGTACTTC.

This clonotype was found many times. V gene TRBV9 combines with J gene TRBJ2-1; D unclear. CDR3 length: 12 residues. V lost 0 bases and J 6 bases, leaving 4 bases between the germline ends. In germline, CDR1 is SGDLS, CDR2 YYNGEE. The CDR3 nucleotides are TGTGCCAGCAGCGTAGGGACCAATGAGCAGTTCTTC. Protein sequence: CASSVGTNEQFF.

V gene TRBV4-1 combines with J gene TRBJ1-2; unclear D gene. With 1 base removed from V and 4 bases from J, the gap between germline ends came to 10 bases. CDR1 and CDR2 (germline): MGHRA, YSYEKL. The CDR3 covers 14 residues. The CDR3, as DNA: TGCGCCAGCAGCCAAGGGACGGATGTCTATGGCTACACCTTC. It translates to CASSQGTDVYGYTF.

This clonotype occurred many times. The gene calls are TRBV20-1 and TRBJ2-3; D uncertain. The CDR3 is 14 amino acids. V dropped 1 base and J dropped 0 bases, with 8 bases sitting between them. Germline-derived CDR1 and CDR2 are DFQATT and SNEGSKA (reference sequence). As DNA, the CDR3 is TGCAGTGCTAGAGTGGGAACTAGCACAGATACGCAGTATTTT. Protein product: CSARVGTSTDTQYF.

This clonotype occurred a few times. The V and J genes are TRBV9 and TRBJ2-1; 8 nucleotides agree with TRBD2. Per the germline V gene, CDR1 is SGDLS and CDR2 is YYNGEE. This CDR3 is 16 amino acids long. V trimming: 3 bases; J trimming: 0 bases; junction bases outside the gene matches: 5. In nucleotides, the CDR3 is TGTGCCAGCAGCGCGGGAGGGGCCCCCTCCTACAATGAGCAGTTCTTC. It codes for CASSAGGAPSYNEQFF.

This clonotype has ten or more counts. This rearrangement joins TRBV4-1 to TRBJ2-7; 8 bases agree with TRBD1. Germline V gene lookup returns CDR1 MGHRA and CDR2 YSYEKL. The J segment lost 6 bases and the V segment lost 0 bases, leaving 10 bases of the junction unmatched. The CDR3 has 16 residues. The CDR3 DNA reads TGCGCCAGCAGCCAAGAGCAGGGGGCTATCCCTCGCGAGCAGTACTTC. Its translation is CASSQEQGAIPREQYF.

This clonotype was seen many times. The chain links TRBV7-2 to TRBJ2-6; a possible D gene is TRBD2 (5 bases). The V end lost 4 bases, the J end lost 4 bases, and 17 bases lay between the germline ends. Germline V CDR1 and CDR2: SGHTA, FQGNSA. The CDR3 runs to 17 residues. In nucleotides, the CDR3 is TGTGCCAGCAGCTCCGTCAAGGACTCGGGAGGGGCCAACGTCCTGACTTTC. Protein product: CASSSVKDSGGANVLTF. Together with reference TRBV7-2 and TRBJ2-6, the CDR3 gives the full variable domain: GAGVSQSPSNKVTEKGKDVELRCDPISGHTALYWYRQSLGQGLEFLIYFQGNSAPDKSGLPSDRFSAERTGGSVSTLTIQRTQQEDSAVYLCASSSVKDSGGANVLTFGAGSRLTVL.

A remark on this clonotype: As the CDR3 is not closed by the conserved phenylalanine or tryptophan, this likely results from a read error. The rearrangement links TRBV28 to TRBJ1-2; D ambiguous. The CDR3 extends over 12 amino acids. V lost 5 bases to trimming and J lost 4 bases, with 8 bases between them. The V gene's germline CDR1 is MDHEN and CDR2 SYDVKM. CDR3 bases: TGTGCCAGCAGTGGAAAACTCTATGGCTACACCCTC. Its protein product is CASSGKLYGYTL.

This clonotype came up many times. J is TRBJ1-5 and V is TRBV10-3, with D perhaps TRBD1 (6 bases). The germline V gene encodes CDR1 ENHRY and CDR2 SYGVKD. This CDR3 is built from 15 residues. The V gene lost 6 bases and the J gene lost 10 bases, with 22 bases spanning the gap. In DNA form, the CDR3 reads TGTGCCATCAGCCACCAGGACAGCTTCCTCCAACCCCAGCATTTT. It codes for CAISHQDSFLQPQHF.

The chain recombines TRBV3-1 with TRBJ2-7; D possibly matches TRBD1 or TRBD2 (6 bases each). The V gene's germline CDR1 is LGHDT and CDR2 YNNKEL (reference sequence). This CDR3 comprises 15 residues. Trimming stripped 7 bases from V and 0 bases from J, with 16 bases between. The CDR3: CASTRGQTSSYEQYF. CDR3 DNA sequence: TGTGCCAGCACGCGGGGACAAACGAGCTCCTACGAGCAGTACTTC.

This clonotype occurred many times. The chain couples TRBV7-2 to TRBJ1-1; D ambiguous. The germline gives CDR1 SGHTA, CDR2 FQGNSA. The length of the CDR3 is 14 residues. Deletions cut 6 bases from V and 1 base from J, with 12 bases between. As DNA, the CDR3 is TGTGCCAGCAGAGGTGGCACAGCGAACACTGAAGCTTTCTTT. It specifies CASRGGTANTEAFF.

This clonotype was counted at least ten times. This chain uses TRBV19 with TRBJ2-2, with 8 bases identical to TRBD2. This CDR3 comprises 16 residues. Germline V lookup: CDR1 LNHDA, CDR2 SQIVND (reference sequence). The J segment lost 4 bases and the V segment lost 2 bases, leaving 6 bases of the junction unmatched. The CDR3 spells CASSINGRAGTGELFF. The CDR3 DNA sequence: TGTGCCAGTAGTATAAACGGGAGGGCAGGCACCGGGGAGCTGTTTTTT. The entire variable domain, with the rest obtained from reference TRBV19 and TRBJ2-2, is as follows: DGGITQSPKYLFRKEGQNVTLSCEQNLNHDAMYWYRQDPGQGLRLIYYSQIVNDFQKGDIAEGYSVSREKKESFPLTVTSAQKNPTAFYLCASSINGRAGTGELFFGEGSRLTVL.

This clonotype was counted at least ten times. The rearrangement uses TRBV7-3 and TRBJ2-3; a possible D gene is TRBD1 (6 bases). CDR1 is SGHTA and CDR2 is FQGTGA in the germline V gene. V was shortened by 1 base and J by 1 base, with 15 bases between the two germline ends. The CDR3 runs 17 residues. This CDR3 is CASSLSGGGPGTDTQYF. Here the CDR3 DNA reads TGTGCCAGCAGCTTAAGTGGGGGCGGACCCGGCACAGATACGCAGTATTTT.

V is TRBV18 and J is TRBJ2-1, with D unclear. Germline CDR1 is KGHSH and CDR2 is LQKENI. CDR3 length: 13 amino acids. Trimming removed 0 bases from V and 8 bases from J, with 8 bases in between. CDR3 sequence (DNA): TGTGCCAGCTCACCACCGAGTGTTTATGAGCAGTTCTTC. It encodes CASSPPSVYEQFF.